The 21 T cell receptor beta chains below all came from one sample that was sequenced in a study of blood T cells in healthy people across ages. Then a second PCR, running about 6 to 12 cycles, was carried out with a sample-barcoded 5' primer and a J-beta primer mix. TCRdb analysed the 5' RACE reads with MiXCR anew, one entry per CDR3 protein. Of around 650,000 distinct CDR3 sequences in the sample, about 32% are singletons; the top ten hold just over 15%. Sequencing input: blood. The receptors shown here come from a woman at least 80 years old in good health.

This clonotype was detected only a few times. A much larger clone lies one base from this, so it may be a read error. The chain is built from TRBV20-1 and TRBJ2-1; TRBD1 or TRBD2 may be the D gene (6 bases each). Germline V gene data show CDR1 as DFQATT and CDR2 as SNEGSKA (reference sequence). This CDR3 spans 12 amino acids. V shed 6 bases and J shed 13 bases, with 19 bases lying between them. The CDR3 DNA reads TGCAGTGCACCCGCGAGGGGGGCCGTCCAGTTCTTC. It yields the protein CSAPARGAVQFF.

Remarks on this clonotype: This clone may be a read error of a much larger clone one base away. The CDR3 DNA is TGTGCCAGCAGCCTTGGGACTGGGACGAGGGGCTGCACCTTC. It yields the protein CASSLGTGTRGCTF. V usage is TRBV3-1 and J usage is TRBJ1-2, with D tentatively TRBD1 (5 bases). The CDR3 sequence is 14 residues long. Germline V gene sequence: CDR1 LGHDT, CDR2 YNNKEL (reference sequence).

The CDR3 region is CASSSTTGNQPQHF. In DNA, the CDR3 is TGTGCCAGCAGCTCCACGACGGGAAATCAGCCCCAGCATTTT. The chain employs TRBV7-2 and TRBJ1-5; unclear D gene. CDR1 and CDR2 from the germline V gene are SGHTA and FQGNSA. Trimming pared 4 bases from V and 4 bases from J, leaving 11 bases between. The CDR3 is made up of 14 amino acids.

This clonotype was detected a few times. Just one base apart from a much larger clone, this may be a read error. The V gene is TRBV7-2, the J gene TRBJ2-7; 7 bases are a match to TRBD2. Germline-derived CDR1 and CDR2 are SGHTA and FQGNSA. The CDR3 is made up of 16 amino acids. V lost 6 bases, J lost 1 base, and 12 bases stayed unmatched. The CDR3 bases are TGTGCCAGCAGAAAGGGGCGAGCGGGGATATCCTACGAGCAGTACTTC. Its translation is CASRKGRAGISYEQYF.

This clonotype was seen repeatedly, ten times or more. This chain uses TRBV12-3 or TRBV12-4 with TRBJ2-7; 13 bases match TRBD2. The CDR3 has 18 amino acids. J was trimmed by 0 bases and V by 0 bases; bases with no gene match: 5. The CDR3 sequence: CASSLAGLAGRSSYEQYF. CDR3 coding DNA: TGTGCCAGCAGTTTAGCGGGACTAGCGGGGCGGAGCTCCTACGAGCAGTACTTC.

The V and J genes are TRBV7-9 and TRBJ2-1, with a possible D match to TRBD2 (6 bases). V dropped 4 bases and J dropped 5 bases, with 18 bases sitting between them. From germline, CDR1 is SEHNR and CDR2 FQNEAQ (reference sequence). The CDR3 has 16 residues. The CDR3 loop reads CASSSFRESGHNEQFF. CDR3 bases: TGTGCCAGCAGCTCCTTCCGGGAGTCCGGGCACAATGAGCAGTTCTTC.

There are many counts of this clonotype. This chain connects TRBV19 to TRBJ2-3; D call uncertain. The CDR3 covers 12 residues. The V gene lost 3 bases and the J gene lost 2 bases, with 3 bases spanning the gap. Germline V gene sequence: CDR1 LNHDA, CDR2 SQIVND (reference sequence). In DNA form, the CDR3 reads TGTGCCAGTAGTATGAACACAGATACGCAGTATTTT. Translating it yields CASSMNTDTQYF. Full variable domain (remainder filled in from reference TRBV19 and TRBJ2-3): DGGITQSPKYLFRKEGQNVTLSCEQNLNHDAMYWYRQDPGQGLRLIYYSQIVNDFQKGDIAEGYSVSREKKESFPLTVTSAQKNPTAFYLCASSMNTDTQYFGPGTRLTVL.

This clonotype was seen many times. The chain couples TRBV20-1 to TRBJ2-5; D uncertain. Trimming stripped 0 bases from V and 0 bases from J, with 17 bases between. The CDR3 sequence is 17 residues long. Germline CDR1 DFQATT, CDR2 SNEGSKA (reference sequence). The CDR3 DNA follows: TGCAGTGCTAGAGATCGCCCCTTTTCAGAGTACCAAGAGACCCAGTACTTC. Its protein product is CSARDRPFSEYQETQYF.

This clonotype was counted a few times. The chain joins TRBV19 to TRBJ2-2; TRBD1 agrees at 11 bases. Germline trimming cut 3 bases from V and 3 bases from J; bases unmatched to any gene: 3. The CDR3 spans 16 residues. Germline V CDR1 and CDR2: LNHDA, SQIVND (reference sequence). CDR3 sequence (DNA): TGTGCCAGTAGTATCCGGGGACAGGGGGACACCGGGGAGCTGTTTTTT. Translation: CASSIRGQGDTGELFF. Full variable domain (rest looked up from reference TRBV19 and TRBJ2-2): DGGITQSPKYLFRKEGQNVTLSCEQNLNHDAMYWYRQDPGQGLRLIYYSQIVNDFQKGDIAEGYSVSREKKESFPLTVTSAQKNPTAFYLCASSIRGQGDTGELFFGEGSRLTVL.

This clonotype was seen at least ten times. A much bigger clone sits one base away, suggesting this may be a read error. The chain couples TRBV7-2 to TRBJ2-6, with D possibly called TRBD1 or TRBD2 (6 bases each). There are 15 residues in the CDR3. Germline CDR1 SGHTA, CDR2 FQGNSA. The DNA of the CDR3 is TGTGCCAGCACCTTCGGGGGCGCTGGGGCCAACGTCCGGACTTTC. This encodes CASTFGGAGANVRTF.

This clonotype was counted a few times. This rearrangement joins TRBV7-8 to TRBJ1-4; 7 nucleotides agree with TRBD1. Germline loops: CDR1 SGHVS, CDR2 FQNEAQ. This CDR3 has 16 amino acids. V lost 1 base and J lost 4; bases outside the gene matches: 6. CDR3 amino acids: CASSLGKRGLNEKLFF. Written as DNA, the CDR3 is TGTGCCAGCAGCTTAGGGAAAAGGGGGCTTAATGAAAAACTGTTTTTT.

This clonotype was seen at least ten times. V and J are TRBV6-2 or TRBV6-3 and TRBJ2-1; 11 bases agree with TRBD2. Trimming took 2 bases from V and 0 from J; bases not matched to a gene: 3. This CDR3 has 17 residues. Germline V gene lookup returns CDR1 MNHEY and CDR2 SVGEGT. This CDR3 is CASSYGTSGLSYNEQFF. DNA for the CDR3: TGTGCCAGCAGTTACGGGACTAGCGGACTCTCCTACAATGAGCAGTTCTTC.

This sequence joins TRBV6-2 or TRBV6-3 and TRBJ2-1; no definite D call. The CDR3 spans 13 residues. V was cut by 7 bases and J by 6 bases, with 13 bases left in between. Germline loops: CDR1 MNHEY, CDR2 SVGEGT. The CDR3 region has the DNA TGTGCCAGCACCCGATTACACGGCAATGAGCAGTTCTTC. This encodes CASTRLHGNEQFF.

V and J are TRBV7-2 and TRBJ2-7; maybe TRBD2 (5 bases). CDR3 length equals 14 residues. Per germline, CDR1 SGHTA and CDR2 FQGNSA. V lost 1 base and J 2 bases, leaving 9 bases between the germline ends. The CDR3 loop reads CASSLEWGAYEQYF. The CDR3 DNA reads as TGTGCCAGCAGCTTAGAGTGGGGAGCCTACGAGCAGTACTTC.

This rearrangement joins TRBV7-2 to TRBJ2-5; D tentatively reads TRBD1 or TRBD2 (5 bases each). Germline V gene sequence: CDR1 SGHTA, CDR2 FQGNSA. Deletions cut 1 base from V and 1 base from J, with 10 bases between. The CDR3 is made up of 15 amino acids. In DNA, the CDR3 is TGTGCCAGCAGCTTAGTGGTGGGGACCCAAGAGACCCAGTACTTC. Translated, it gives CASSLVVGTQETQYF.

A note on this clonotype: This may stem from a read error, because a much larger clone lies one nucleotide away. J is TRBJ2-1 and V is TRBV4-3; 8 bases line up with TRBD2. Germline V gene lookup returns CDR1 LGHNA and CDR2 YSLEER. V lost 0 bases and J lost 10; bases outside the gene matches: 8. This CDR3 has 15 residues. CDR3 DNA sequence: TGCGCCAGCAGCCAAGATCGGGGGGGGCCTGTCGAGCAGTTCTTC. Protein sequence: CASSQDRGGPVEQFF.

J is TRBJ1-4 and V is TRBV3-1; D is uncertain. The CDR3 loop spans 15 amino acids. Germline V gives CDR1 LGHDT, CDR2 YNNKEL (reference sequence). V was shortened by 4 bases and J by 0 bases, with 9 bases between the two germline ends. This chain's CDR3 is CASSLFGATNEKLFF. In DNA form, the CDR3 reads TGTGCCAGCAGCCTTTTCGGGGCAACTAATGAAAAACTGTTTTTT.

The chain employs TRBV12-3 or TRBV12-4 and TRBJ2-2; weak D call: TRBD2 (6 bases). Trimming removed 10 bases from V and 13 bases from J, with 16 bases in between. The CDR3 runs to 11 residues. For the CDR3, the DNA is TGTGCCATCGAACGGGGGAAGGGGCTGTTTTTT. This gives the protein CAIERGKGLFF.

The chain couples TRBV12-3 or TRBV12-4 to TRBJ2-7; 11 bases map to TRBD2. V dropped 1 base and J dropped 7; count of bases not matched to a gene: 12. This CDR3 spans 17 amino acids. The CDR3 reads CASSLEIAGGTLDEQYF. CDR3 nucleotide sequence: TGTGCCAGCAGTTTAGAGATAGCGGGGGGGACCTTGGATGAGCAGTACTTC.

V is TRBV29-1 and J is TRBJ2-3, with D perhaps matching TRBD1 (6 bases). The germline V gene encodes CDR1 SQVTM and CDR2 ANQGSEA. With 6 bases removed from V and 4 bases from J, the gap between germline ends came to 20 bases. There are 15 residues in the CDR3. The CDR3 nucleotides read TGCAGCGTGACCGAGGACAGCGAATTGGCAGATACGCAGTATTTT. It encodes CSVTEDSELADTQYF.

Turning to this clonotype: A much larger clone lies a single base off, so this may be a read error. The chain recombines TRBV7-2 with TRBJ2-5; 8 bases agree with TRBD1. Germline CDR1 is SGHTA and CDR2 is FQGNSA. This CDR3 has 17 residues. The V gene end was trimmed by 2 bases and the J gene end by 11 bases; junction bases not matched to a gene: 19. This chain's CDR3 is CASSLIGQGTPGAEQYF. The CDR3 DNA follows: TGTGCCAGCAGCTTAATCGGACAGGGTACCCCGGGGGCAGAGCAGTACTTC.